Sequencing of this T cell receptor beta chain was carried out in a study of blood T cell repertoires in COVID-19. Study-wide background: Samples taken during acute and convalescent COVID-19 were collected in the United States, Italy and Spain.

The CDR3 consists of 16 residues. The germline CDR1 and CDR2 sequences are LGHDT and YNNKEL (reference sequence). The junction had 8 bases not matched to a gene; V was cut back by 6 bases and J by 4 bases. Under the authors' procedure: The assay estimated nucleated cells by amplifying reference gene primers. Profiled with immunoSEQ multiplex PCR; TCRdb holds only in-frame clones, not every one. That table supplies the V and J calls and clone size; D and trimming were determined from the DNA. The sample contains under 150,000 clones, roughly 84% of which appear only once. Each participant's cohort was designated according to participant-reported clinical history.

The specimen was PBMCs or T cells enriched from blood (not recorded which). The receptor's source is a man in his fifties or sixties in a cohort exposed to, infected with or recovered from COVID-19 (not recorded which). J is TRBJ1-5 and V is TRBV3-1 (or the pseudogene TRBV3-2); 11 bases map to TRBD1. The CDR3 bases are TGTGCCAGCAGGCAGTCTGGGACAGGGGGAAATCAGCCCCAGCATTTT. Encoded protein: CASRQSGTGGNQPQHF.